The 28 T cell receptor beta chains below come from one sample, sequenced in a study of identical twins. TCRdb fed the 5' RACE reads into MiXCR, producing one record per CDR3 protein. The data contain more than 1.5 million distinct CDR3 sequences, 25% to 35% of them seen just once; the ten biggest clones take up about 0.27%. Sample: cord blood. These receptors were obtained from a newborn girl in good health.

A few counts support this clonotype. This sequence joins TRBV7-9 and TRBJ1-4, with D perhaps matching TRBD1 (5 bases). Germline CDR1 reads SEHNR; CDR2 reads FQNEAQ (reference sequence). V was clipped by 5 bases and J by 7 bases, with 17 bases between them. CDR3 length: 15 amino acids. The CDR3 reads CASSDYRKTLEKLFF. CDR3 DNA: TGTGCCAGCAGCGATTACAGGAAGACCCTTGAAAAACTGTTTTTT.

The rearrangement uses TRBV2 and TRBJ2-7; the match to TRBD1 covers 8 bases. V shed 8 bases and J 4 bases; nucleotides not matched to a gene: 1. Germline lookup yields CDR1 SNHLY and CDR2 FYNNEI. The CDR3 runs 11 residues. The CDR3 DNA follows: TGTGCCAGCTACAGGGGGTACGAGCAGTACTTC. Translation: CASYRGYEQYF.

This clonotype was seen a few times. The chain is built from TRBV5-1 and TRBJ2-3; D gene uncertain. In germline, CDR1 is SGHRS, CDR2 YFSETQ. The length of the CDR3 is 14 residues. V was clipped by 4 bases and J by 1 base, with 10 bases between them. CDR3 in amino acids: CASSGSVRTDTQYF. As DNA, the CDR3 is TGCGCCAGCAGCGGGTCAGTCCGCACAGATACGCAGTATTTT.

The V gene is TRBV30, the J gene TRBJ2-1; the match to TRBD2 covers 8 bases. CDR3 length: 15 residues. Trimming cost V 3 bases and J 3 bases; bases outside gene matches: 7. Germline V gene lookup returns CDR1 GTSNPN and CDR2 SVGIG (reference sequence). The CDR3 DNA reads TGTGCCTGGAGACCTATAGCGGGGAACTACAATGAGCAGTTCTTC. Its translation is CAWRPIAGNYNEQFF.

This clonotype has just a few counts. The CDR3 loop reads CSPKADTQYF. The DNA for the CDR3 is TGCAGCCCTAAGGCAGATACGCAGTATTTT. The gene calls are TRBV20-1 and TRBJ2-3, with D unresolved. The CDR3 is 10 residues long. Germline V lookup: CDR1 DFQATT, CDR2 SNEGSKA (reference sequence).

This sequence joins TRBV10-3 and TRBJ1-5; D remains unclear. The CDR3 length is 14 residues. Trimming pared 2 bases from V and 3 bases from J, leaving 8 bases between. CDR1 is ENHRY, CDR2 SYGVKD, per germline. The CDR3 nucleotides are TGTGCCATCAGTGAGGTAGGCGTCAATCAGCCCCAGCATTTT. It is translated as CAISEVGVNQPQHF.

The rearrangement joins TRBV7-9 to TRBJ2-5; 7 bases match TRBD1. TRBJ2-7 explains the end of the DNA better; the J call may be wrong. Germline V gene lookup returns CDR1 SEHNR and CDR2 FQNEAQ (reference sequence). This CDR3 comprises 15 residues. The CDR3 DNA sequence: TGTGCCAGCAGCCCAAGGACTGCAGGGGGCTACGAGCAGTACTTC. Translation: CASSPRTAGGYEQYF.

The chain employs TRBV5-1 and TRBJ2-7, with TRBD1 identical over 7 bases. This CDR3 comprises 15 residues. J was trimmed by 3 bases and V by 0 bases; bases with no gene match: 6. Germline V CDR1 and CDR2: SGHRS, YFSETQ. CDR3: CASSLGGTANYEQYF. In DNA form, the CDR3 reads TGCGCCAGCAGCTTGGGTGGGACAGCAAACTACGAGCAGTACTTC. Combining the CDR3 with reference TRBV5-1 and TRBJ2-7 gives the whole variable domain KAGVTQTPRYLIKTRGQQVTLSCSPISGHRSVSWYQQTPGQGLQFLFEYFSETQRNKGNFPGRFSGRQFSNSRSEMNVSTLELGDSALYLCASSLGGTANYEQYFGPGTRLTVT.

Regarding this clonotype: This clone may be a read error of a much larger clone one base away. V and J are TRBV20-1 and TRBJ2-3; D is perhaps TRBD2 (5 bases). The CDR3 length is 12 residues. The germline CDR1 and CDR2 sequences are DFQATT and SNEGSKA (reference sequence). The CDR3 spells CSAPASTDAQYF. The CDR3 DNA is TGCAGTGCACCCGCTAGCACAGATGCGCAGTATTTT.

The sample holds a few counts of this clonotype. CDR3 sequence reads: CASSYSLPGKAGANVLTF. In DNA form, the CDR3 reads TGTGCCAGCAGTTACTCCCTACCAGGGAAGGCTGGGGCCAACGTCCTGACTTTC. This chain uses TRBV6-6 with TRBJ2-6; D perhaps matches TRBD1 (5 bases). V shed 0 bases and J shed 2 bases, with 14 bases lying between them. CDR1 is MNHNY and CDR2 is SVGAGI in the germline V gene (reference sequence). The CDR3 spans 18 residues.

The genes are TRBV28 and TRBJ2-6, with TRBD1 identical over 8 bases. Germline V gene data show CDR1 as MDHEN and CDR2 as SYDVKM. V lost 5 bases and J lost 2; bases outside the gene matches: 5. This CDR3 has 16 residues. The CDR3: CASSEDREAGANVLTF. CDR3 in DNA: TGTGCCAGCAGTGAGGACAGGGAGGCTGGGGCCAACGTCCTGACTTTC.

This clonotype was observed a few times. J is TRBJ1-5 and V is TRBV18; D gene uncertain. The V gene's germline CDR1 is KGHSH and CDR2 LQKENI. V lost 6 bases to trimming and J lost 0 bases, with 9 bases between them. This CDR3 contains 14 residues. Here the CDR3 reads CASSPYYSNQPQHF. The CDR3 DNA reads as TGTGCCAGCTCCCCTTACTATAGCAATCAGCCCCAGCATTTT.

This clonotype was picked up a small number of times. The rearrangement uses TRBV10-3 and TRBJ1-1, with D tentatively TRBD1 (6 bases). The CDR3 runs 13 residues. Trimming removed 5 bases from V and 3 bases from J, with 10 bases in between. Germline V gene data show CDR1 as ENHRY and CDR2 as SYGVKD. Here the CDR3 reads CAISRGWDTEAFF. The CDR3 DNA reads as TGTGCCATCAGTAGGGGGTGGGACACTGAAGCTTTCTTT.

The chain is built from TRBV6-5 and TRBJ2-1, with TRBD2 identical over 14 bases. V shed 2 bases and J 7 bases; nucleotides not matched to a gene: 4. The CDR3 loop spans 16 amino acids. Germline V lookup: CDR1 MNHEY, CDR2 SVGAGI. The CDR3 sequence is CASSYPRLAGGNEQFF. The CDR3 coding sequence is TGTGCCAGCAGTTACCCCCGACTAGCGGGAGGGAATGAGCAGTTCTTC.

The V and J genes are TRBV29-1 and TRBJ2-7; D may correspond to TRBD1 or TRBD2 (7 bases each). Germline-derived CDR1 and CDR2 are SQVTM and ANQGSEA. The germline V and J ends were trimmed by 4 bases and 3 bases, with 13 bases remaining between them. The CDR3 has 13 residues. The CDR3 reads CSVGPGGGYEQYF. In nucleotides, the CDR3 is TGCAGCGTTGGTCCAGGGGGGGGCTACGAGCAGTACTTC.

This clonotype has more than one count but fewer than ten. V usage is TRBV4-2 and J usage is TRBJ2-1, with 11 bases matching TRBD2. V lost 4 bases, J lost 5 bases, and 13 bases stayed unmatched. Germline CDR1 and CDR2: LGHNA and YNFKEQ. The CDR3 length is 18 residues. CDR3 nucleotide sequence: TGTGCCAGCAGCCGCCGAGCTAGCGGGGGGCCGGTGGACAATGAGCAGTTCTTC. It is translated as CASSRRASGGPVDNEQFF.

This clonotype was observed a handful of times. The CDR3 DNA reads TGCAGTGCTAGTGTGGGGACAGGGCTTTCACCCCTCCACTTT. It is translated as CSASVGTGLSPLHF. The chain carries TRBV20-1 and TRBJ1-6, with 9 bases lining up with TRBD1. The CDR3 is made up of 14 amino acids. Germline V lookup: CDR1 DFQATT, CDR2 SNEGSKA (reference sequence). The V and J ends lost 3 bases and 9 bases, in that order; junction bases with no gene match: 6.

A few counts support this clonotype. This rearrangement joins TRBV7-7 to TRBJ2-1, with TRBD2 as a possible D gene (5 bases). This CDR3 spans 16 amino acids. Germline V gene lookup returns CDR1 SSHAT and CDR2 FNYEAQ (reference sequence). V was pared by 0 bases and J by 1 base, with 10 bases between. CDR3 amino acids: CASSLAARASYNEQFF. The DNA of the CDR3 is TGTGCCAGCAGCTTAGCCGCGAGGGCGTCCTACAATGAGCAGTTCTTC.

This chain joins TRBV3-1 and TRBJ2-1; 9 bases fit TRBD2. The J call is doubtful: the DNA matches TRBJ2-7 better. The length of the CDR3 is 19 residues. CDR1 is LGHDT, CDR2 YNNKEL, per germline (reference sequence). CDR3 in amino acids: CASSLYSGGYPSSYNEQYF. DNA for the CDR3: TGTGCCAGCAGCCTATATAGCGGGGGCTACCCCAGCTCCTACAATGAGCAGTACTTC.

This clonotype showed up just a few times. The chain combines TRBV9 with TRBJ1-2; TRBD1 agrees at 12 bases. Germline V gives CDR1 SGDLS, CDR2 YYNGEE. V lost 4 bases and J lost 1; bases outside the gene matches: 8. The CDR3 extends over 17 amino acids. The CDR3 region is CASSIPGQGAFNYGYTF. DNA of the CDR3: TGTGCCAGCAGCATACCGGGACAGGGGGCGTTTAACTATGGCTACACCTTC.

J is TRBJ1-1 and V is TRBV10-3; no definite D call. The ends were cut back, 4 bases at V and 2 bases at J, with 5 bases in the middle. CDR1 ENHRY and CDR2 SYGVKD come from the germline V gene. This CDR3 has 12 residues. CDR3 DNA: TGTGCCATCAGTGCATTCAACACTGAAGCTTTCTTT. Protein: CAISAFNTEAFF.

The gene calls are TRBV20-1 and TRBJ2-3, with D perhaps TRBD2 (6 bases). This CDR3 region has 14 residues. Trimming took 5 bases from V and 0 from J, leaving 12 bases between them. CDR1 is DFQATT, CDR2 SNEGSKA, per germline (reference sequence). The CDR3 reads CSAARDSSTDTQYF. CDR3 sequence (DNA): TGCAGTGCTGCCCGGGACTCCAGCACAGATACGCAGTATTTT.

This clonotype was found a few times. The chain uses TRBV20-1 and TRBJ2-1; TRBD2 matches at 10 bases. CDR1 and CDR2 (germline): DFQATT, SNEGSKA (reference sequence). The length of the CDR3 is 15 residues. V trimming: 5 bases; J trimming: 1 base; junction bases outside the gene matches: 5. CDR3 loop: CSALGLAESYNEQFF. The CDR3 DNA reads TGCAGTGCTCTCGGACTAGCGGAGTCCTACAATGAGCAGTTCTTC.

This chain links TRBV28 with TRBJ2-3; D is uncertain. Per the germline V gene, CDR1 is MDHEN and CDR2 is SYDVKM. The germline V and J ends were trimmed by 2 bases and 1 base, with 16 bases remaining between them. This CDR3 comprises 17 residues. CDR3 nucleotides: TGTGCCAGCAGTTTAGATTCGATTCCGGATGGCACAGATACGCAGTATTTT. Amino acid sequence: CASSLDSIPDGTDTQYF.

This clonotype has at least ten counts. The V gene is TRBV28, the J gene TRBJ2-4, with 7 positions matching TRBD1. CDR3 size: 13 residues. J lost 4 bases, V lost 6 bases, and 3 bases had no gene match. Germline V lookup: CDR1 MDHEN, CDR2 SYDVKM. CDR3 bases: TGTGCCAGCAGCCAGACAGGGAAAAACATTCAGTACTTC. It specifies CASSQTGKNIQYF.

J is TRBJ1-2 and V is TRBV6-2 or TRBV6-3; tentative D call: TRBD1 (6 bases). The CDR3 consists of 15 residues. The germline V gene encodes CDR1 MNHEY and CDR2 SVGEGT. V was clipped by 0 bases and J by 4 bases, with 12 bases between them. CDR3 loop: CASSYSLQGPYGYTF. The CDR3 DNA reads TGTGCCAGCAGTTACTCCCTTCAGGGGCCCTATGGCTACACCTTC.

This clonotype was seen repeatedly, ten times or more. This chain links TRBV11-2 with TRBJ2-3, with 11 positions matching TRBD2. The CDR3 length is 16 residues. The germline V gene has CDR1 SGHAT and CDR2 FQNNGV. Unmatched junction bases numbered 5, after V lost 3 bases and J lost 3 bases. The CDR3 region has the DNA TGTGCCAGCAGCTTTCTAGCGGGAGGACTAACAGATACGCAGTATTTT. Its translation: CASSFLAGGLTDTQYF.

The V call is TRBV10-3, the J call TRBJ2-3; a possible D gene is TRBD1 (6 bases). Germline-derived CDR1 and CDR2 are ENHRY and SYGVKD. The CDR3 spans 15 residues. V lost 3 bases and J 2 bases, leaving 12 bases between the germline ends. Here the CDR3 reads CAISDPRDNTDTQYF. The CDR3 nucleotides read TGTGCCATCAGTGATCCCCGGGACAACACAGATACGCAGTATTTT.